These T cell receptor beta chains were read from a single sample in a study of shared clonotypes between healthy human individuals. Clones were sequenced by immunoSEQ multiplex PCR, and TCRdb holds only the in-frame ones, with some missing. The table shows a few hundred thousand clones, with less than 80% occurring only once. Specimen: PBMCs. These receptors were taken from a woman aged 35 to 49 in good health. Some clones in this sample may be carry-over from other donors' samples. CDR3s include the opening cysteine and the closing phenylalanine or tryptophan. The order of the fields is J gene, V gene, clone size, D gene, CDR3 DNA, CDR3 protein. The D gene is left open where the match is weak. The size of a clone is reported for some rows only, either as once, few or many, or as a class for expanded clones.

>TRBJ2-6|TRBV5-6|-|TRBD1
TGTGCCAGCAGCACAGGGGGCAACGTCCTGACTTTC
CASSTGGNVLTF
>TRBJ2-2|TRBV5-1|-|TRBD1
TGCGCCAGCAGCACCGGACAGGGCACCGGGGAGCTGTTTTTT
CASSTGQGTGELFF
>TRBJ2-2|TRBV27|-|-
TGTGCCAGCAGTTTAGGTATTACCGGGGAGCTGTTTTTT
CASSLGITGELFF
>TRBJ1-1|TRBV7-2|-|-
TGTGCCAGCAGCTTAAGCGGCGGACAGGAAGCTTTCTTT
CASSLSGGQEAFF
>TRBJ1-2|TRBV5-1|-|-
TGCGCCAGCAGCTTGGACGGCCTCAACTATGGCTACACCTTC
CASSLDGLNYGYTF
>TRBJ1-2|TRBV29-1|-|TRBD1
TGCAGCGTTGATAGGACAGGGGGCTATGGCTACACCTTC
CSVDRTGGYGYTF
>TRBJ1-2|TRBV5-1|-|TRBD1
TGCGCCAGCAGCCCGGGACAGGGAGTACCCTATGGCTACACCTTC
CASSPGQGVPYGYTF
>TRBJ1-2|TRBV5-4|once|TRBD1
TGTGCCAGCAGCTTGCCTAGGGGACAGACCTATGGCTACACCTTC
CASSLPRGQTYGYTF
>TRBJ1-5|TRBV15|-|TRBD1
TGTGCCACCAGCCAGGACAGGGCCGGCAATCAGCCCCAGCATTTT
CATSQDRAGNQPQHF
>TRBJ2-7|TRBV5-1|few|-
TGCGCCAGCAGCTTTGTCGGGGGCGAATCCTACGAGCAGTACTTC
CASSFVGGESYEQYF
>TRBJ2-7|TRBV13|few|TRBD1
TGTGCCAGCAGCGTAGGACAGGCCTACGAGCAGTACTTC
CASSVGQAYEQYF
>TRBJ2-1|TRBV11-1|-|TRBD2
TGTGCCAGCAGTAAAACGGGAGGCCCAACTAATGAGCAGTTCTTC
CASSKTGGPTNEQFF
>TRBJ2-1|TRBV7-6|once|TRBD1
TGTGCCAGCAGCGCTCGTTTAGCAGGGGGCAATGAGCAGTTCTTC
CASSARLAGGNEQFF
>TRBJ2-1|TRBV5-8|once|-
TGTGCCAGCAGCTGGCAGGGCTCGCTCGGCAATGAGCAGTTCTTC
CASSWQGSLGNEQFF
>TRBJ2-7|TRBV7-9|-|-
TGTGCCAGCAGCTTCCGGGACAACTACGAGCAGTACTTC
CASSFRDNYEQYF
>TRBJ2-7|TRBV28|-|TRBD2
TGTGCCAGCAGTTTCGGGGGGACGAGCGTCTACGAGCAGTACTTC
CASSFGGTSVYEQYF
>TRBJ2-5|TRBV11-2|-|-
TGTGCCAGCAGCCGGGCGGCAGGGTACCAAGAGACCCAGTACTTC
CASSRAAGYQETQYF
>TRBJ1-1|TRBV28|-|TRBD1
TGTGCCAGCAGCAGGGCAGGGGGCACTGAAGCTTTCTTT
CASSRAGGTEAFF
>TRBJ1-6|TRBV2|-|TRBD1
TGTGCCAGCGGACTAGGACAGGGCTCCTACGCAGTTCAGAATTCACCCCTCCACTTT
CASGLGQGSYAVQNSPLHF
>TRBJ1-5|TRBV28|few|TRBD1
TGTGCCAGCAGCCGCATAGACAGGGACAATCAGCCCCAGCATTTT
CASSRIDRDNQPQHF
>TRBJ2-1|TRBV15|-|-
TGTGCCACCAGCAGAGGAAAGGCCTACAATGAGCAGTTCTTC
CATSRGKAYNEQFF
>TRBJ2-5|TRBV7-2|-|TRBD1
TGTGCCAGCAGCTCACAAACAGGGGAGTGGGCGACCCAGTACTTC
CASSSQTGEWATQYF
>TRBJ2-2|TRBV15|-|TRBD2
TGTGCCACCAGCAGACAGCGGGAGCTCTCCGGGGAGCTGTTTTTT
CATSRQRELSGELFF
>TRBJ2-7|TRBV4-2|-|-
TGTGCCAGCAGCCCACTGAGCTCCTACGAGCAGTACTTC
CASSPLSSYEQYF
>TRBJ1-2|TRBV19|few|TRBD1
TGTGCCAGTAGTACAAGACAGGGGGCTGAAGGCTACACCTTC
CASSTRQGAEGYTF
>TRBJ1-3|TRBV27|-|TRBD1
TGTGCCAGCAGTCCCCACGGACAGGGGGCTGGAAACACCATATATTTT
CASSPHGQGAGNTIYF
>TRBJ2-2|TRBV11-2|-|TRBD1
TGTGCCAGCAGCCTGGGACAGACGACCGGGGAGCTGTTTTTT
CASSLGQTTGELFF
>TRBJ2-3|TRBV5-1|-|-
TGCGCCAGCAGCTTGAATGGGCGTCCGAAGGCGGATACGCAGTATTTT
CASSLNGRPKADTQYF
>TRBJ1-1|TRBV10-3|few|-
TGTGCCAGTATACAGGGTCGAGGATGGAACACTGAAGCTTTCTTT
CASIQGRGWNTEAFF
>TRBJ2-1|TRBV27|-|-
TGTGCCAGCTCCCCCCCCAGGGGTGCTTCGAATGAGCAGTTCTTC
CASSPPRGASNEQFF
>TRBJ2-7|TRBV27|few|TRBD2
TGTGCCAGCAATCCCCCTAGCGGGAGAGGATTTCGGGACGAGCAGTACTTC
CASNPPSGRGFRDEQYF
>TRBJ2-5|TRBV9|-|-
TGTGCCAGCAGCACTTCACCTAACAACCAAGAGACCCAGTACTTC
CASSTSPNNQETQYF
>TRBJ2-7|TRBV5-8|-|TRBD1
TGTGCCAGCAGCTTGGGAGCAGGGGGATACGAGCAGTACTTC
CASSLGAGGYEQYF
>TRBJ1-1|TRBV2|-|TRBD1
TGTGCCAGCAGTTGGCAGGGGGCGAGGGCTGAAGCTTTCTTT
CASSWQGARAEAFF
>TRBJ2-5|TRBV5-1|few|-
TGCGCCAGCAGCTTGGTAGGGACTGACTACCAAGAGACCCAGTACTTC
CASSLVGTDYQETQYF
>TRBJ2-5|TRBV5-1|-|-
TGCGCCAGCAGCTTGGCCAGCAGAGAAGAGACCCAGTACTTC
CASSLASREETQYF
>TRBJ2-7|TRBV28|many|TRBD1
TGTGCCAGCAGTTTATCAGACAGGGTAAGCGAGCAGTACTTC
CASSLSDRVSEQYF
>TRBJ2-7|TRBV2|once|-
TGTGCCAGCAGTGTTGACACCACCTACGAGCAGTACTTC
CASSVDTTYEQYF
>TRBJ2-7|TRBV7-9|-|-
TGTGCCAGCAGCCCGGGGTTCTACGAGCAGTACTTC
CASSPGFYEQYF
>TRBJ2-7|TRBV27|-|TRBD2
TGTGCCAGCAGTCTTGGACTAGCGGGTGACTACGAGCAGTACTTC
CASSLGLAGDYEQYF
>TRBJ2-3|TRBV20-1|-|-
TGCAGTCCTAGCGGCACAGATACGCAGTATTTT
CSPSGTDTQYF
>TRBJ2-7|TRBV28|-|TRBD2
TGTGCCAGCAGTTTTAGGGTCAGGGTAGGGTACGGGAGGTGGAACGAGCAGTACTTC
CASSFRVRVGYGRWNEQYF
>TRBJ2-6|TRBV28|-|-
TGTGCCAGCAGTGGGTTTACAGGGCGCTCTGGGGCCAACGTCCTGACTTTC
CASSGFTGRSGANVLTF
>TRBJ2-1|TRBV5-1|-|TRBD1
TGCGCCAGCAGCCTGGACAGGTACAATGAGCAGTTCTTC
CASSLDRYNEQFF
>TRBJ2-7|TRBV7-9|-|TRBD2
TGTGCCAGCAGCTCAAGGGGACTAGCGGGAGGGTACGAGCAGTACTTC
CASSSRGLAGGYEQYF
>TRBJ1-2|TRBV6-5|few|-
TGTGCCAGCAGTCCCGACTCCAGTTGGGCGGGCTACACCTTC
CASSPDSSWAGYTF
>TRBJ2-2|TRBV6-5|-|-
TGTGCCAGCAGTTACCTCAGGGTGCCCGGGGAGCTGTTTTTT
CASSYLRVPGELFF
>TRBJ1-3|TRBV7-6|-|-
TGTGCCAGCAGCTTACTACAAGACAGCTCTGGAAACACCATATATTTT
CASSLLQDSSGNTIYF
>TRBJ1-2|TRBV28|few|TRBD1
TGTGCCAGCAGTTTGAGGGGGCTTTATGGCTACACCTTC
CASSLRGLYGYTF
>TRBJ2-1|TRBV29-1|-|TRBD2
TGCAGCGCAAGACTAGCGGGAGGTCGCAATGAGCAGTTCTTC
CSARLAGGRNEQFF
>TRBJ2-7|TRBV12-5|-|-
TGTGCTAGTCCACAAAGACTCCTAGGATACGAGCAGTACTTC
CASPQRLLGYEQYF
>TRBJ2-2|TRBV19|-|-
TGTGCCAGTACTGCATCACCGAACACCGGGGAGCTGTTTTTT
CASTASPNTGELFF
>TRBJ2-1|TRBV7-2|-|TRBD1
TGTGCCAGCAGCTTAGTGTACAGGGGCCCCCACAATGAGCAGTTCTTC
CASSLVYRGPHNEQFF
>TRBJ1-4|TRBV28|-|-
TGTGCCAGCAGCCGGGAAAAACTGTTTTTT
CASSREKLFF
>TRBJ1-1|TRBV6-6|-|-
TGTGCCAGCAGTAACCCAGGCACTGAAGCTTTCTTT
CASSNPGTEAFF
>TRBJ2-7|TRBV27|-|TRBD1
TGTGCCAGCAGTCGGACAGGAGCAAAATCCTACGAGCAGTACTTC
CASSRTGAKSYEQYF
>TRBJ1-5|TRBV2|-|-
TGTGCCAGCAGTTTCGGGGGCCAGGTAGTGTTTCAGCCCCAGCATTTT
CASSFGGQVVFQPQHF
>TRBJ2-7|TRBV2|few|TRBD2
TGTGCCAGCAGTAGACTAGCGGGAGGCCGAAGCTCCTACGAGCAGTACTTC
CASSRLAGGRSSYEQYF